This TCR beta chain originates from a study of chemoradiotherapy in HPV16-positive cancers. Regarding this clone: No antigen is known for it.

The CDR3 length is 15 residues. Germline V gene sequence: CDR1 WSHSY, CDR2 SAAADI. The V and J ends lost 3 bases and 4 bases, in that order; junction bases with no gene match: 3. Whole-study findings and limits: The functional HPV-specific definition rests on just two HPV16-positive patients. For HPV16-positive patients, expanding HPV-responsive T cells associated with longer recurrence-free survival. Non-HPV-specific T cells did not expand in tumors during treatment, whereas candidate HPV-specific clones and E7-related motifs did.

Profiled with immunoSEQ multiplex PCR; TCRdb holds only in-frame clones, not every one. The data hold 45,000 to 60,000 clones, with about 88% observed a single time. The specimen was blood, collected from a patient who underwent chemoradiotherapy. The sequence came from a human donor with HPV-associated anogenital cancer. The chain couples TRBV10-2 to TRBJ2-2; 9 positions match TRBD1. The CDR3 region is CASSDGTGTTGELFF. CDR3 in DNA: TGCGCCAGCAGTGACGGGACAGGGACCACCGGGGAGCTGTTTTTT.